This is a list of T cell receptor beta chains from one sample in a study of T-cell memory formation after mild COVID-19. Each CDR3 protein gets one entry after TCRdb re-called the 5' RACE reads with MiXCR. The data hold a few hundred thousand distinct CDR3 sequences, with 15% to 20% observed a single time. Material: PBMCs or a T cell subset sorted from them (not recorded which). All receptors come from a man between 18 and 29 years old who had mild COVID-19 (a few samples of this study predate the infection). Cell type and time point are not known. The CDR3 runs from the conserved cysteine through the conserved F or W. The D gene is left open where the match is weak. Rows may omit the clone size; those that give it use once, few, many or a size class.

V gene,D gene,clone size,J gene,CDR3 DNA,CDR3 protein
TRBV6-4,NA,once,TRBJ2-3,TGTGCCAGCAGTGATACTCGCGGGGAGGAGAAAGATACGCAGTATTTT,CASSDTRGEEKDTQYF
TRBV6-2/TRBV6-3,TRBD2,medium-sized,TRBJ2-1,TGTGCCAGCAGGGGTGGACTAGCGGGGGTACCCCTCTACAATGAGCAGTTCTTC,CASRGGLAGVPLYNEQFF
TRBV2,NA,NA,TRBJ2-3,TGTGCCAGCAGTGACGGGAGACTGGGCGATACGCAGTATTTT,CASSDGRLGDTQYF
TRBV2,TRBD2,NA,TRBJ2-1,TGTGCCAGCAGTGATGGGACTAGCCCCTACAATGAGCAGTTCTTC,CASSDGTSPYNEQFF
TRBV5-6,NA,NA,TRBJ1-5,TGTGCCAGCAGCATCGGTCCAGGCCTAAATCAGCCCCAGCATTTT,CASSIGPGLNQPQHF
TRBV23-1,NA,few,TRBJ2-3,TGCGCCAGCAGTCAATCGTACAGGGGCACAGATACGCAGTATTTT,CASSQSYRGTDTQYF
TRBV6-5,NA,few,TRBJ2-2,TGTGCCAGCAGTCTCGAACCGGGGGCGAACACCGGGGAGCTGTTTTTT,CASSLEPGANTGELFF
TRBV11-2,NA,few,TRBJ2-1,TGTGCCAGCAGCTTAGCGTCGCCCAGCTCCTACAATGAGCAGTTCTTC,CASSLASPSSYNEQFF
TRBV12-3/TRBV12-4,NA,few,TRBJ2-4,TGTGCCACCACCGGAACGGGTAACATTCAGTACTTC,CATTGTGNIQYF
TRBV11-3,NA,NA,TRBJ2-5,TGTGCCAGCAGTAGTGACAGGTACCAAGAGACCCAGTACTTC,CASSSDRYQETQYF
TRBV6-5,TRBD1,NA,TRBJ2-7,TGTGCCAGCAGTTACCCGGGACAGGGCAGGAAGCAGTACTTC,CASSYPGQGRKQYF
TRBV7-2,TRBD1,many,TRBJ1-1,TGTGCCAGCAGCTTATTTGCGTCGGACAGGCAATCATTTTTT,CASSLFASDRQSFF
TRBV12-5,NA,NA,TRBJ2-2,TGTGCTAGTGGCGCCGGGACAATCACCGGGGAGCTGTTTTTT,CASGAGTITGELFF
TRBV3-1,TRBD1,few,TRBJ2-3,TGTGCCAGCAGCCCAGGACAGGGCGTCGCGCAGTATTTT,CASSPGQGVAQYF
TRBV5-1,NA,many,TRBJ2-3,TGCGCCAGCAGCCCTATAGTACGGGATACGCAGTATTTT,CASSPIVRDTQYF
TRBV28,NA,NA,TRBJ1-5,TGTGCCAGCAGCCTTGGCCAGAGTCATCAGCCCCAGCATTTT,CASSLGQSHQPQHF